The entry that follows covers one T cell receptor beta chain sequence. This entry comes from a study of shared clonotypes between healthy human individuals. The V gene's germline CDR1 is SGHVS and CDR2 FQNEAQ. V dropped 2 bases and J dropped 1; count of bases not matched to a gene: 13. The CDR3 runs to 19 residues. The deep-level immunoSEQ assay was used. Some clones are missing from TCRdb's copy, which holds only in-frame ones; the method was immunoSEQ multiplex PCR. Among 2 million to 3 million clones listed, approximately 94% were seen once. Sequencing input: naive CD4+ T cells sorted from blood. Indicated subset: CD45RA+ positively selected. The chain combines TRBV7-8 with TRBJ1-1; 10 bases are a match to TRBD1. This receptor was taken from a man aged 18 to 29 in good health. This CDR3 reads CASSLLGTGVPSSNTEAFF. CDR3 DNA: TGTGCCAGCAGCTTACTTGGGACAGGGGTTCCGAGTTCGAACACTGAAGCTTTCTTT. Looking up the rest from reference TRBV7-8 and TRBJ1-1 gives the full variable domain: GAGVSQSPRYKVAKRGQDVALRCDPISGHVSLFWYQQALGQGPEFLTYFQNEAQLDKSGLPSDRFFAERPEGSVSTLKIQRTQQEDSAVYLCASSLLGTGVPSSNTEAFFGQGTRLTVV.